This T cell receptor beta chain came from a study of T cells in Graves' hyperthyroidism and ophthalmopathy. This CDR3 comprises 13 residues. Trimming pared 3 bases from V and 6 bases from J, leaving 11 bases between. Findings and caveats of the study: Expanded thyroid clonotypes (above 0.001) were mostly also found in blood.

What was amplified from RNA transcripts were TCR beta CDR3 regions. Primed by the HTBI set, a first-round RT-PCR was run on the TCR CDR3. TCRdb re-derived calls from the multiplex PCR reads in MiXCR, one entry per CDR3 protein. The sample lists nearly 600,000 distinct CDR3 sequences, about 15% occurring once. This clonotype was found many times. Antigen specificity is unknown. Exclusion followed for patients with uncontrolled infection, other autoimmune disease, pregnancy or lactation. The study based diagnoses on clinical symptoms, serum thyroxine and TRAb, thyroid ultrasound and orbital computed tomography. Blood dates from first hyperthyroidism diagnosis, before any ophthalmopathy symptoms.

Sequenced input: blood. This clonotype was sampled from a woman in her 30s with Graves' hyperthyroidism that later progressed to Graves' ophthalmopathy. V gene TRBV12-3 or TRBV12-4 combines with J gene TRBJ1-1; a possible D gene is TRBD1 (5 bases). In nucleotides, the CDR3 is TGTGCCAGCAGTTTGACGGAAGGGGCTGAAGCTTTCTTT. Translation gives CASSLTEGAEAFF.